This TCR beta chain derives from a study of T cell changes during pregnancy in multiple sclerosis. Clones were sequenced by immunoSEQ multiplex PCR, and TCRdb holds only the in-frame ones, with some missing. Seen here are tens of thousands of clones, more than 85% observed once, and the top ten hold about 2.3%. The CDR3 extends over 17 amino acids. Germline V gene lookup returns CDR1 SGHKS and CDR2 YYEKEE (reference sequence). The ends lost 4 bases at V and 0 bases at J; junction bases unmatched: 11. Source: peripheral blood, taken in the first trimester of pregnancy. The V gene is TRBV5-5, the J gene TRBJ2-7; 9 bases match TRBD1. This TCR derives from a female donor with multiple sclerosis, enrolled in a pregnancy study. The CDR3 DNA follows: TGTGCCAGCAGCCCCCCGTTCAGGGACAGGGACTCCTACGAGCAGTACTTC. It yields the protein CASSPPFRDRDSYEQYF.